The subject of this entry is one T cell receptor (beta chain). The trim removed 5 bases at V and 2 bases at J, leaving 13 bases unmatched. The CDR3 covers 19 residues. Germline CDR1 reads SEHNR; CDR2 reads FQNEAQ (reference sequence). The data derive from a study of shared clonotypes between healthy human individuals. Profiled with immunoSEQ multiplex PCR; TCRdb holds only in-frame clones, not every one. This sample has about 2.4 million clones, with around nine tenths found just once. The rearrangement links TRBV7-9 to TRBJ2-2, with 11 bases fitting TRBD2. Sequencing was done on a sample of naive CD4+ T cells sorted from blood. Subset defined: CD45RA+ positively selected. The sequence was obtained from a man younger than 35 in good health. The CDR3 spells CASSTKRGGTSGNTGELFF. CDR3 nucleotide sequence: TGTGCCAGCAGCACCAAAAGGGGAGGGACTAGCGGAAACACCGGGGAGCTGTTTTTT. Using reference TRBV7-9 and TRBJ2-2 for the parts outside the CDR3, the full variable domain is DTGVSQNPRHKITKRGQNVTFRCDPISEHNRLYWYRQTLGQGPEFLTYFQNEAQLEKSRLLSDRFSAERPKGSFSTLEIQRTEQGDSAMYLCASSTKRGGTSGNTGELFFGEGSRLTVL.